The 17 T cell receptor beta chains given below trace back to one sample, sequenced in a study of T cell responses to AZD1222 COVID-19 vaccine. Repertoires were generated with immunoSEQ multiplex PCR, while TCRdb's copy carries only in-frame clones and drops some. The profile covers 84,000 or so clones, with just over 90% appearing a single time and about 3.1% taken by the ten largest. The specimen comprised peripheral blood, sampled 28 days after the second AZD1222 dose. All receptors come from an adult who received the AZD1222 COVID-19 vaccine.

The gene calls are TRBV25-1 and TRBJ1-1; 7 bases fit TRBD1. CDR1 and CDR2 from the germline V gene are MGHDK and SYGVNS. This CDR3 comprises 15 residues. V was pared by 4 bases and J by 0 bases, with 5 bases of the junction left unmatched. This CDR3 is CASSVAGTVNTEAFF. The CDR3, as DNA: TGTGCCAGCAGTGTCGCCGGGACAGTGAACACTGAAGCTTTCTTT.

The chain uses TRBV9 and TRBJ2-7; TRBD2 matches at 10 bases. V lost 5 bases, J lost 5 bases, and 4 bases stayed unmatched. CDR1 is SGDLS and CDR2 is YYNGEE in the germline V gene. CDR3 size: 13 residues. This CDR3 reads CASSLAGANEQYF. The CDR3 nucleotides read TGTGCCAGCAGTCTAGCGGGAGCCAACGAGCAGTACTTC.

The chain uses TRBV10-3 and TRBJ1-4; D gene ambiguous. CDR1 is ENHRY, CDR2 SYGVKD, per germline. V gave up 2 bases and J gave up 8 bases, with 12 bases separating them. This CDR3 has 14 amino acids. CDR3 coding DNA: TGTGCCATCAGTGAGCGAAGACTGGCGGAAAAACTGTTTTTT. Its protein product is CAISERRLAEKLFF.

The chain links TRBV5-4 to TRBJ1-1; D gene unclear. The germline V gene encodes CDR1 SGHNT and CDR2 YYREEE (reference sequence). This CDR3 has 13 residues. Trimming cost V 2 bases and J 1 base, with 6 bases left between them. CDR3 sequence reads: CASSFPGNTEAFF. The CDR3 nucleotides read TGTGCCAGCAGCTTCCCAGGGAACACTGAAGCTTTCTTT. The whole variable domain, filled in from reference TRBV5-4 and TRBJ1-1, reads ETGVTQSPTHLIKTRGQQVTLRCSSQSGHNTVSWYQQALGQGPQFIFQYYREEENGRGNFPPRFSGLQFPNYSSELNVNALELDDSALYLCASSFPGNTEAFFGQGTRLTVV.

The chain has TRBV7-3 and TRBJ1-1, with D unresolved. This CDR3 has 13 residues. V gave up 0 bases and J gave up 1 base, with 3 bases separating them. Germline V gives CDR1 SGHTA, CDR2 FQGTGA. The CDR3 is CASSLTRNTEAFF. CDR3 nucleotides: TGTGCCAGCAGCTTAACAAGGAACACTGAAGCTTTCTTT.

V and J are TRBV19 and TRBJ1-1; 7 bases align to TRBD1. Germline assignment: CDR1 LNHDA and CDR2 SQIVND (reference sequence). This CDR3 is built from 13 residues. The V segment lost 7 bases and the J segment 1 base; nucleotides outside the gene matches: 3. CDR3 amino acids: CASTGTENTEAFF. DNA for the CDR3: TGTGCCAGTACCGGGACAGAGAACACTGAAGCTTTCTTT.

The gene calls are TRBV30 and TRBJ1-3; D gene unclear. Trimming pared 5 bases from V and 0 bases from J, leaving 14 bases between. Germline loops: CDR1 GTSNPN, CDR2 SVGIG (reference sequence). The CDR3 consists of 15 residues. DNA of the CDR3: TGTGCCTGGGAGGGATCAGGAGCCTCTGGAAACACCATATATTTT. Translation gives CAWEGSGASGNTIYF.

V gene TRBV18 combines with J gene TRBJ2-7; 8 bases match TRBD1. Germline-derived CDR1 and CDR2 are KGHSH and LQKENI. CDR3 size: 16 residues. Trimming took 3 bases from V and 0 from J; bases not matched to a gene: 7. CDR3 coding DNA: TGTGCCAGCTCACCGCCGACAGGGGCTATCTCCTACGAGCAGTACTTC. Its translation: CASSPPTGAISYEQYF.

The table lists this clone with a count of one. A junction end diverges from the germline sequence, so it may reflect a read error. The rearrangement joins TRBV10-3 to TRBJ2-7; TRBD2 aligns across 16 bases. The germline V gene encodes CDR1 ENHRY and CDR2 SYGVKD. This CDR3 is built from 13 residues. The CDR3 here is CAITPGLAGGPKF. For the CDR3, the DNA is TGTGCCATCACACCGGGACTAGCGGGAGGGCCGAAGTTC.

The rearrangement links TRBV3-1 (or the pseudogene TRBV3-2) to TRBJ1-2, with D unclear. The germline V and J ends were trimmed by 4 bases and 6 bases, with 12 bases remaining between them. CDR1 and CDR2 (germline): LGHDT, YNNKEL (reference sequence). The CDR3 runs to 13 residues. The CDR3 coding sequence is TGTGCCAGCAGCCCACGCAGTACGGATGGCTACACCTTC. It translates to CASSPRSTDGYTF.

The chain has TRBV7-9 and TRBJ1-2; D gene ambiguous. The CDR3 is 13 amino acids. The V end lost 5 bases, the J end lost 2 bases, and 9 bases lay between the germline ends. CDR1 and CDR2 (germline): SEHNR, FQNEAQ (reference sequence). CDR3 sequence reads: CASSRPGNYGYTF. CDR3 nucleotides: TGTGCCAGCAGCAGGCCGGGAAACTATGGCTACACCTTC. Drawing the rest from reference TRBV7-9 and TRBJ1-2, the complete variable domain is DTGVSQNPRHKITKRGQNVTFRCDPISEHNRLYWYRQTLGQGPEFLTYFQNEAQLEKSRLLSDRFSAERPKGSFSTLEIQRTEQGDSAMYLCASSRPGNYGYTFGSGTRLTVV.

The J gene is TRBJ1-1, the V gene TRBV3-1 (or the pseudogene TRBV3-2); 7 nucleotides agree with TRBD1. Germline loops: CDR1 LGHDT, CDR2 YNNKEL (reference sequence). The CDR3 sequence is 14 residues long. Germline trimming cut 4 bases from V and 5 bases from J; bases unmatched to any gene: 7. CDR3 sequence reads: CASSPHRGGTEAFF. The CDR3 nucleotides read TGTGCCAGCAGCCCTCACAGGGGAGGTACTGAAGCTTTCTTT.

The CDR3 here is CARGPLLGDTQYF. The DNA for the CDR3 is TGTGCCAGGGGGCCCCTGTTGGGAGATACGCAGTATTTT. This chain uses TRBV25-1 with TRBJ2-3; D possibly corresponds to TRBD1 (5 bases). The V and J ends lost 9 bases and 5 bases respectively, with 15 bases between them. Germline CDR1 and CDR2: MGHDK and SYGVNS. The CDR3 has 13 amino acids.

The chain uses TRBV6-5 and TRBJ2-3; D is unclear. The germline CDR1 and CDR2 sequences are MNHEY and SVGAGI. The CDR3 contains 14 residues. V lost 5 bases to trimming and J lost 0 bases, with 9 bases between them. CDR3 sequence: CASSPRMSTDTQYF. CDR3 bases: TGTGCCAGCAGTCCCCGGATGAGCACAGATACGCAGTATTTT.

This clone was observed once. V and J are TRBV3-1 (or the pseudogene TRBV3-2) and TRBJ1-1, with a tentative D call TRBD1 (5 bases). This CDR3 has 12 amino acids. From germline, CDR1 is LGHDT and CDR2 YNNKEL (reference sequence). V dropped 3 bases and J dropped 3 bases, with 5 bases sitting between them. In DNA, the CDR3 is TGTGCCAGCAGCCAGGGGGACACTGAAGCTTTCTTT. Protein: CASSQGDTEAFF.

The chain uses TRBV29-1 and TRBJ1-1; a weak D match, TRBD1 (5 bases). Trimming shortened V by 0 bases and J by 5 bases, and 16 bases separated the two germline ends. Germline CDR1 and CDR2: SQVTM and ANQGSEA. The CDR3 has 15 residues. The DNA of the CDR3 is TGCAGCGTTGAAGATCTTTCAAAGGGGTATACTGAAGCTTTCTTT. Its translation: CSVEDLSKGYTEAFF. Drawing the rest from reference TRBV29-1 and TRBJ1-1, the complete variable domain is SAVISQKPSRDICQRGTSLTIQCQVDSQVTMMFWYRQQPGQSLTLIATANQGSEATYESGFVIDKFPISRPNLTFSTLTVSNMSPEDSSIYLCSVEDLSKGYTEAFFGQGTRLTVV.

V is TRBV7-8 and J is TRBJ1-5; possibly TRBD1 for D (6 bases). Germline V gives CDR1 SGHVS, CDR2 FQNEAQ. The CDR3 is made up of 16 amino acids. The germline V and J ends were trimmed by 0 bases and 4 bases, with 13 bases remaining between them. The CDR3 sequence is CASSLAGDIKNQPQHF. The CDR3 region has the DNA TGTGCCAGCAGCTTAGCCGGGGACATCAAAAATCAGCCCCAGCATTTT.